A single sample gave rise to the 30 T cell receptor beta chains below, sequenced in a study of response to subunit inactivated influenza vaccine. MiXCR, applied by TCRdb to the RT-PCR reads, yields one record per CDR3 protein. The sample lists 500,000 to 600,000 distinct CDR3 sequences; 16% were seen once. The sequences come from CD4+ T cells sorted from PBMCs, collected roughly 24 months after vaccination. The receptors come from a man in his fifties or sixties who received an inactivated influenza vaccine.

This clonotype was seen a few times. The V gene is TRBV10-3, the J gene TRBJ1-5; possibly TRBD1 for D (6 bases). The CDR3 runs 14 residues. Trimming left V 3 bases short and J 5 bases short, with 11 bases between. In germline, CDR1 is ENHRY, CDR2 SYGVKD. CDR3 loop: CAISDAGAHQPQHF. Here the CDR3 DNA reads TGTGCCATCAGTGACGCAGGGGCCCATCAGCCCCAGCATTTT.

This clonotype showed up just a few times. The gene calls are TRBV7-2 and TRBJ2-5; no clear D gene. Trimming shortened V by 4 bases and J by 5 bases, and 11 bases separated the two germline ends. Germline V CDR1 and CDR2: SGHTA, FQGNSA. CDR3 size: 13 residues. DNA for the CDR3: TGTGCCAGCAGCTCTAGGGTCCTTGAGACCCAGTACTTC. Its translation is CASSSRVLETQYF.

A few counts support this clonotype. The V call is TRBV6-2 or TRBV6-3, the J call TRBJ2-5; 13 nucleotides agree with TRBD2. CDR1 MNHEY and CDR2 SVGEGT come from the germline V gene. J lost 5 bases, V lost 0 bases, and 6 bases had no gene match. CDR3 length: 17 amino acids. For the CDR3, the DNA is TGTGCCAGCAGTTACTCCCCCGGGACTAGCGGGGTGGAGACCCAGTACTTC. It is translated as CASSYSPGTSGVETQYF.

The chain is built from TRBV10-3 and TRBJ1-5, with 10 bases lining up with TRBD1. V shed 5 bases, J shed 5 bases, and the junction held 6 bases outside the gene matches. The CDR3 runs to 15 residues. Germline CDR1 ENHRY, CDR2 SYGVKD. The CDR3 nucleotides read TGTGCCATCAGTTCGACAGGGGGCGGCTATCAGCCCCAGCATTTT. It specifies CAISSTGGGYQPQHF.

This chain joins TRBV19 and TRBJ2-1; TRBD2 matches at 14 bases. The CDR3 runs 16 residues. Germline values: CDR1 LNHDA, CDR2 SQIVND (reference sequence). V lost 5 bases, J lost 3 bases, and 3 bases stayed unmatched. The CDR3 DNA sequence: TGTGCCAGTAGTGGGGGACTAGCGGGAGTCTACAATGAGCAGTTCTTC. Translation: CASSGGLAGVYNEQFF.

This clonotype was seen only a few times. V is TRBV12-3 or TRBV12-4 and J is TRBJ2-5; D might be TRBD2 (6 bases). This CDR3 comprises 14 residues. V dropped 1 base and J dropped 3 bases, with 9 bases sitting between them. The CDR3 loop reads CASSLGPGEETQYF. For the CDR3, the DNA is TGTGCCAGCAGTTTAGGACCGGGGGAAGAGACCCAGTACTTC.

V usage is TRBV28 and J usage is TRBJ2-3; tentatively, D is TRBD1 (5 bases). Germline-derived CDR1 and CDR2 are MDHEN and SYDVKM. This CDR3 has 17 amino acids. V gave up 5 bases and J gave up 0 bases, with 18 bases separating them. CDR3 loop: CASSSPAFRESTDTQYF. The CDR3 DNA sequence: TGTGCCAGCAGTAGCCCCGCGTTCAGGGAAAGCACAGATACGCAGTATTTT.

This clonotype has a handful of counts. The chain joins TRBV10-3 to TRBJ1-2; perhaps TRBD1 as D (5 bases). CDR1 and CDR2 from the germline V gene are ENHRY and SYGVKD. Trimming removed 4 bases at V and 1 base at J, with 10 bases between. CDR3 length: 14 residues. Written as DNA, the CDR3 is TGTGCCATCAGTGTCGGGCAGGGTAACTATGGCTACACCTTC. It yields the protein CAISVGQGNYGYTF.

The chain uses TRBV5-1 and TRBJ2-3, with D possibly matching TRBD2 (6 bases). The germline V and J ends were trimmed by 3 bases and 0 bases, with 11 bases remaining between them. This CDR3 spans 15 amino acids. Germline V CDR1 and CDR2: SGHRS, YFSETQ. CDR3 sequence (DNA): TGCGCCAGCAGCTCTGGAGGGCTGAGCACAGATACGCAGTATTTT. Translating it yields CASSSGGLSTDTQYF.

This chain connects TRBV6-2 or TRBV6-3 to TRBJ2-2, with 14 bases identical to TRBD2. V lost 5 bases to trimming and J lost 3 bases; unmatched junction nucleotides: 11. Germline V gene data show CDR1 as MNHEY and CDR2 as SVGEGT. This CDR3 has 19 residues. This chain's CDR3 is CASSHGGLAGEGDTGELFF. The CDR3 DNA follows: TGTGCCAGCAGTCACGGGGGACTAGCGGGAGAAGGTGACACCGGGGAGCTGTTTTTT.

The J gene is TRBJ1-2, the V gene TRBV7-8; the D is unclear. The CDR3 runs to 12 residues. Trimming pared 10 bases from V and 7 bases from J, leaving 16 bases between. The germline V gene encodes CDR1 SGHVS and CDR2 FQNEAQ. DNA for the CDR3: TGTGCCATTACGGCAGGTGACATTGGCTACACCTTC. Protein: CAITAGDIGYTF.

This clonotype was counted ten times or more. The chain is built from TRBV6-5 and TRBJ2-7, with D maybe TRBD2 (5 bases). This CDR3 contains 14 residues. Trimming removed 4 bases at V and 1 base at J, with 11 bases between. Germline CDR1 is MNHEY and CDR2 is SVGAGI. The CDR3 DNA sequence: TGTGCCAGCAGTTCGATTAGCGTGTCCTACGAGCAGTACTTC. Protein: CASSSISVSYEQYF.

This clonotype was seen ten or more times. CDR3 region: CASSLAGSTGELFF. In DNA form, the CDR3 reads TGTGCCAGCAGTTTGGCGGGGAGCACCGGGGAGCTGTTTTTT. This chain links TRBV12-3 or TRBV12-4 with TRBJ2-2; TRBD2 is a possible D gene (6 bases). The V and J ends lost 3 bases and 4 bases respectively, with 9 bases between them. The CDR3 length is 14 residues.

This clonotype has only a few counts. The V gene is TRBV3-1, the J gene TRBJ1-3; D remains unclear. In germline, CDR1 is LGHDT, CDR2 YNNKEL (reference sequence). The length of the CDR3 is 11 residues. Trimming took 2 bases from V and 8 from J, leaving 4 bases between them. CDR3 in amino acids: CASSQSYTIYF. The DNA of the CDR3 is TGTGCCAGCAGCCAAAGCTACACCATATATTTT.

A few counts support this clonotype. This chain connects TRBV20-1 to TRBJ2-3; 7 positions match TRBD2. Unmatched junction bases numbered 5, after V lost 3 bases and J lost 2 bases. The germline CDR1 and CDR2 sequences are DFQATT and SNEGSKA (reference sequence). The CDR3 sequence is 14 residues long. The CDR3 region has the DNA TGCAGTGCTAGTGACGCGGGGGACACAGATACGCAGTATTTT. Translated, it gives CSASDAGDTDTQYF.

This clonotype occurred a few times. The rearrangement uses TRBV5-1 and TRBJ2-1; 11 nucleotides agree with TRBD1. Losses at the gene ends were 1 base for V and 6 bases for J; bases not matched to a gene: 6. This CDR3 is built from 16 residues. Germline lookup yields CDR1 SGHRS and CDR2 YFSETQ. CDR3 loop: CASSLPGQGGVNEQFF. CDR3 in DNA: TGCGCCAGCAGCTTGCCGGGACAGGGGGGTGTCAATGAGCAGTTCTTC.

This clonotype was picked up a small number of times. The chain uses TRBV6-1 and TRBJ1-4; TRBD1 matches at 7 bases. CDR1 is MNHNS and CDR2 is SASEGT in the germline V gene. The CDR3 contains 15 residues. V lost 6 bases and J lost 2; bases outside the gene matches: 6. In DNA form, the CDR3 reads TGTGCCAGCAGCCCCCCGGGACAGACTAATGAAAAACTGTTTTTT. This encodes CASSPPGQTNEKLFF.

This clonotype was recorded a few times. V and J are TRBV5-4 and TRBJ2-1; 7 bases agree with TRBD2. In germline, CDR1 is SGHNT, CDR2 YYREEE (reference sequence). J gave up 0 bases and V 6 bases, and 6 bases lay outside the gene matches. This CDR3 region has 15 residues. The CDR3 reads CASIRAGSSYNEQFF. CDR3 nucleotides: TGTGCCAGCATTAGAGCGGGAAGCTCCTACAATGAGCAGTTCTTC.

V usage is TRBV2 and J usage is TRBJ2-5, with TRBD1 identical over 8 bases. This CDR3 contains 14 residues. V was clipped by 6 bases and J by 4 bases; unmatched bases: 7. Germline V gives CDR1 SNHLY, CDR2 FYNNEI. CDR3 loop: CASSPDRVGETQYF. In nucleotides, the CDR3 is TGTGCCAGCAGCCCGGACAGGGTCGGAGAGACCCAGTACTTC. The full variable domain, its missing parts supplied by reference TRBV2 and TRBJ2-5, is EPEVTQTPSHQVTQMGQEVILRCVPISNHLYFYWYRQILGQKVEFLVSFYNNEISEKSEIFDDQFSVERPDGSNFTLKIRSTKLEDSAMYFCASSPDRVGETQYFGPGTRLLVL.

The chain carries TRBV7-8 and TRBJ2-7; D is tentatively TRBD1 or TRBD2 (6 bases each). Germline CDR1 SGHVS, CDR2 FQNEAQ. This CDR3 spans 15 amino acids. V lost 2 bases and J lost 2, with 13 bases in between. The CDR3 protein is CASSLRGHFTYEQYF. The CDR3 DNA follows: TGTGCCAGCAGCTTACGGGGGCACTTTACCTACGAGCAGTACTTC.

The genes are TRBV9 and TRBJ2-2; D is uncertain. The CDR3 sequence is 16 residues long. The germline V gene has CDR1 SGDLS and CDR2 YYNGEE. The germline V and J ends were trimmed by 0 bases and 0 bases, with 9 bases remaining between them. CDR3 sequence reads: CASSVAPDANTGELFF. The CDR3 region has the DNA TGTGCCAGCAGCGTAGCGCCGGACGCGAACACCGGGGAGCTGTTTTTT.

The V call is TRBV20-1, the J call TRBJ2-3; no reliable D call. Deletions cut 2 bases from V and 2 bases from J, with 5 bases between. The CDR3 is 12 amino acids. Germline assignment: CDR1 DFQATT and CDR2 SNEGSKA (reference sequence). The CDR3 nucleotides are TGCAGTGCTAGACAGCCCACAGATACGCAGTATTTT. As protein: CSARQPTDTQYF.

This clonotype turned up a few times. The gene calls are TRBV3-1 and TRBJ2-1, with D hard to call. V gave up 0 bases and J gave up 5 bases, with 11 bases separating them. Germline CDR1 and CDR2: LGHDT and YNNKEL (reference sequence). CDR3 size: 15 residues. The CDR3 DNA is TGTGCCAGCAGCCAAGACCGCAGAGCCCACAATGAGCAGTTCTTC. It is translated as CASSQDRRAHNEQFF.

The V call is TRBV21-1, the J call TRBJ1-5. TRBV21-1 is labeled a pseudogene. CDR3 length: 21 residues. Written as DNA, the CDR3 is TGTGCCAGCAGCAAAGATGTCGGCGTGGAAAAAGTGACACTTACTGATCAGCCCCAGCATTTT. Amino acids: CASSKDVGVEKVTLTDQPQHF.

The rearrangement links TRBV20-1 to TRBJ2-5; no reliable D call. In germline, CDR1 is DFQATT, CDR2 SNEGSKA (reference sequence). This CDR3 has 13 residues. With 3 bases removed from V and 1 base from J, the gap between germline ends came to 9 bases. CDR3 sequence: CSASGRSQETQYF. The CDR3 bases are TGCAGTGCTAGCGGACGGTCCCAAGAGACCCAGTACTTC.

This clonotype was seen only a few times. V gene TRBV6-1 combines with J gene TRBJ1-1; TRBD1 might be the D (6 bases). CDR3 length: 14 amino acids. With 1 base removed from V and 10 bases from J, the gap between germline ends came to 16 bases. CDR1 and CDR2 from the germline V gene are MNHNS and SASEGT. For the CDR3, the DNA is TGTGCCAGCAGTGAAGTAAGGGGGGTCGGGAGAGCTTTCTTT. Translating gives CASSEVRGVGRAFF.

This chain joins TRBV7-9 and TRBJ2-5, with 13 bases fitting TRBD2. Germline V gene lookup returns CDR1 SEHNR and CDR2 FQNEAQ (reference sequence). The ends lost 3 bases at V and 6 bases at J; junction bases unmatched: 10. This CDR3 comprises 17 residues. The chain's CDR3 is CASSFLGLAGVGKTQYF. CDR3 DNA: TGTGCCAGCAGCTTTCTAGGACTAGCGGGAGTTGGAAAGACCCAGTACTTC.

V is TRBV7-2 and J is TRBJ2-5; D uncertain. Per germline, CDR1 SGHTA and CDR2 FQGNSA. Trimming left V 3 bases short and J 4 bases short, with 12 bases between. This CDR3 is 14 amino acids long. CDR3 sequence reads: CASSFGLVTETQYF. The CDR3 nucleotides read TGTGCCAGCAGCTTCGGGTTGGTTACAGAGACCCAGTACTTC. The variable domain in full, completed from reference TRBV7-2 and TRBJ2-5, reads GAGVSQSPSNKVTEKGKDVELRCDPISGHTALYWYRQSLGQGLEFLIYFQGNSAPDKSGLPSDRFSAERTGGSVSTLTIQRTQQEDSAVYLCASSFGLVTETQYFGPGTRLLVL.

The rearrangement joins TRBV20-1 to TRBJ2-5; 10 positions match TRBD2. Germline CDR1 reads DFQATT; CDR2 reads SNEGSKA (reference sequence). V gave up 1 base and J gave up 7 bases; unmatched junction bases: 15. The CDR3 sequence is 17 residues long. CDR3 in amino acids: CSARGWWTSGDLGTQYF. In DNA, the CDR3 is TGCAGTGCTAGAGGATGGTGGACTAGCGGAGACCTGGGGACCCAGTACTTC.

The table lists this clonotype with many counts. The chain recombines TRBV3-1 with TRBJ2-7; 8 nucleotides line up with TRBD1. Germline lookup yields CDR1 LGHDT and CDR2 YNNKEL (reference sequence). This CDR3 has 13 amino acids. The V gene end was trimmed by 6 bases and the J gene end by 5 bases; junction bases not matched to a gene: 6. In nucleotides, the CDR3 is TGTGCCAGCAGGGACAGGGTATACAACGAGCAGTACTTC. Translated: CASRDRVYNEQYF.